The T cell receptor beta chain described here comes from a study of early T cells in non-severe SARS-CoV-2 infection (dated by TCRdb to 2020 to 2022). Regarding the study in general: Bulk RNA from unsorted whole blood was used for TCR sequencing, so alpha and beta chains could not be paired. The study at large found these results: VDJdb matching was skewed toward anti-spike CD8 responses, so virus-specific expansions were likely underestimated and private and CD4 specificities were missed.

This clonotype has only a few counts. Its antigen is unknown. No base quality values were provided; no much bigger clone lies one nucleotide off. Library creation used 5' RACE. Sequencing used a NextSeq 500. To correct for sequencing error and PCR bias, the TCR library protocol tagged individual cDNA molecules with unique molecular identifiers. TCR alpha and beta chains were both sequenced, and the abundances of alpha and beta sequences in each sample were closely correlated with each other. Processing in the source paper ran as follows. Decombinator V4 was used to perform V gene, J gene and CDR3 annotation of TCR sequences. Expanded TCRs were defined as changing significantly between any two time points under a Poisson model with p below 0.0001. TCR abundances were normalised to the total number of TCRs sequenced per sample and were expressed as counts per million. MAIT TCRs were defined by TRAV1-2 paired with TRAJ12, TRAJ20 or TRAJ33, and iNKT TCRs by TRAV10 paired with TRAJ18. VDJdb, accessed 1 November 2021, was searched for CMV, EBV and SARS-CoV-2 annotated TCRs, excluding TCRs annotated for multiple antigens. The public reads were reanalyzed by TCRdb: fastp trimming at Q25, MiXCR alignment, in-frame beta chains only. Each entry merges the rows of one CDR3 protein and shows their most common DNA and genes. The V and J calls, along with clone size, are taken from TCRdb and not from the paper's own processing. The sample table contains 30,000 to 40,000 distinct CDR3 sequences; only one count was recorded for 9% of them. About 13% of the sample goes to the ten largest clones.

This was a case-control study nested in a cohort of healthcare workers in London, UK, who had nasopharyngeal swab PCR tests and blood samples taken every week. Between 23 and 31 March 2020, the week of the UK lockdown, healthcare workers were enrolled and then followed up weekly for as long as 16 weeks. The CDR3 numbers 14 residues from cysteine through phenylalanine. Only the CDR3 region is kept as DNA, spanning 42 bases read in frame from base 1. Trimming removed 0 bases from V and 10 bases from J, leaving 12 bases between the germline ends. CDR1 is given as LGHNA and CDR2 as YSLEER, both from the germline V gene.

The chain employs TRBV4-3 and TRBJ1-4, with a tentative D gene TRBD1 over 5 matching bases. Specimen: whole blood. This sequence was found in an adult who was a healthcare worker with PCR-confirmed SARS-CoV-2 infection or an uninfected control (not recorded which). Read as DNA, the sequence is TGCGCCAGCAGCCAAGACCGAGTTGGGGGAAAACTGTTTTTT. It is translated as CASSQDRVGGKLFF.